This T cell receptor (beta chain) was identified in a study of shared clonotypes between healthy human individuals. About the study: Researchers drew samples from a couple of women and three men aged 18 to 49. Each donor contributed plates that comprised three CD4 naive, three CD4 memory, two CD8 naive and one CD8 memory.

There were only Caucasian adults among the donors, and all lived in Nashville, Tennessee. A word on this clone: This CDR3 is also generated by other DNA sequences in the sample.

Germline values: CDR1 MNHNS, CDR2 SASEGT. The CDR3 has 13 residues. V gave up 1 base and J gave up 7 bases, with 8 bases separating them. The authors loaded about 200 ng DNA, around 32,000 T cell genomes, into sorted-subset replicate PCRs. Assay: immunoSEQ multiplex PCR; the TCRdb copy retains only in-frame clones and omits some. The sample includes roughly 2.6 million clones, over 85% of them seen just once. The specimen was naive CD4+ T cells sorted from blood. The sample's subset: CD45RA+ positively selected. This chain joins TRBV6-1 and TRBJ1-5, with D possibly being TRBD1 (5 bases). The source is a man between 18 and 35 years old in good health. The chain's CDR3 is CASSEERGQPQHF. Here the CDR3 DNA reads TGTGCCAGCAGTGAAGAACGGGGCCAGCCCCAGCATTTT.